These T cell receptor beta chains were read from a single sample in a study of cytomegalovirus exposure and HLA in healthy donors. This table comes from immunoSEQ multiplex PCR, and its TCRdb copy is limited to in-frame clones, with some not included. Listed are 150,000 to 200,000 clones; approximately 2.3% falls within the top ten. The material sequenced was PBMCs. The receptor source for this set is a young man in good health and CMV-seronegative. Each CDR3 is given with its conserved first and last residue. A D gene is named only where the DNA matches it firmly.

cdr3_nt	cdr3_aa	v_call	j_call	d_call
TGCGCCAGCAGCTTGGTAGCGGGGACAAGCGGGGAGCTGTTTTTT	CASSLVAGTSGELFF	TRBV5-1	TRBJ2-2	TRBD2
TGTGCCAGCAGCTTAGCGGGAGTGCAGGGCGGGGAGCTGTTTTTT	CASSLAGVQGGELFF	TRBV11-3	TRBJ2-2	-
TGTGCCAGCAAGGAGACCGGGGAGCTGTTTTTT	CASKETGELFF	TRBV2	TRBJ2-2	-
TGTGCCAGCAGTGGGCAGGGACTAAACTCCCTCTATGGCTACACCTTC	CASSGQGLNSLYGYTF	TRBV2	TRBJ1-2	-
TGTGCCAGCAGCCCAAACGGGGAGCTGTTTTTT	CASSPNGELFF	TRBV6-5	TRBJ2-2	-
TGTGCCAGCAGCCTCAGGGACTCCCCTAGCACAGATACGCAGTATTTT	CASSLRDSPSTDTQYF	TRBV9	TRBJ2-3	-
TGCAGCGTTGAAGGTTCCGGGGGGGGCTACACCTTC	CSVEGSGGGYTF	TRBV29-1	TRBJ1-2	-
TGTGCCAGCAGCTCCCCATCTAGCGGGAGAAACGGGGAGCTGTTTTTT	CASSSPSSGRNGELFF	TRBV11-2	TRBJ2-2	TRBD2
TGTGCTAGTGGGGGAGGGGGTAGCGGAGTAGATACGCAGTATTTT	CASGGGGSGVDTQYF	TRBV12-5	TRBJ2-3	-
TGTGCCAGCAGCTTATTAGACAGGGATGGCTACACCTTC	CASSLLDRDGYTF	TRBV7-9	TRBJ1-2	TRBD1
TGTGCCAGCTTAAGGACACCCAACTATGGCTACACCTTC	CASLRTPNYGYTF	TRBV5-6	TRBJ1-2	-
TGTGCCTGGAGTGTATTAAGGGGAGGCTACACCTTC	CAWSVLRGGYTF	TRBV30	TRBJ1-2	-
TGTGCCAGCAGCTCCGGACTAGTTGGGTACAATGAGCAGTTCTTC	CASSSGLVGYNEQFF	TRBV7-8	TRBJ2-1	TRBD2
TGCAGTGCCTACGAGAGGGGCTACACCTTC	CSAYERGYTF	TRBV20-1	TRBJ1-2	-
TGCGCCAGCAGCCGAACCGGGACAGGGAACTACGAGCAGTACTTC	CASSRTGTGNYEQYF	TRBV5-1	TRBJ2-7	TRBD1
TGTGCCAGCCACGCTTTCGGACAGGGAGGATTAACCAACACTGAAGCTTTCTTT	CASHAFGQGGLTNTEAFF	TRBV19	TRBJ1-1	TRBD1
TGCGCCAGCAGCCAAATCCCCTCCGGACAGGGGGCAGATACGCAGTATTTT	CASSQIPSGQGADTQYF	TRBV4-3	TRBJ2-3	TRBD1
TGTGCCAGCAGTTACAATGCTGCCCCACGAGACGAGCAGTACTTC	CASSYNAAPRDEQYF	TRBV6-5	TRBJ2-7	-
TGTGCCAGCTCACCACAAGTTCAGGCTGCAACTAATGAAAAACTGTTTTTT	CASSPQVQAATNEKLFF	TRBV18	TRBJ1-4	-
TGCAGCGCGTCCACCGACTTGAACACTGAAGCTTTCTTT	CSASTDLNTEAFF	TRBV29-1	TRBJ1-1	-
TGCAGCGTTCGATTAGCGGGAGGGGTACGGCTAAACTACGAGCAGTACTTC	CSVRLAGGVRLNYEQYF	TRBV29-1	TRBJ2-7	TRBD2
TGCGCCAGCAGCTTTAGACAGGGGGTGACCCAGTACTTC	CASSFRQGVTQYF	TRBV5-1	TRBJ2-5	TRBD1